This T cell receptor (beta chain) was captured in a study of the immune and genomic landscape of osteosarcoma. Germline CDR1 SNHLY, CDR2 FYNNEI. The CDR3 is 13 amino acids. V trimming: 8 bases; J trimming: 4 bases; junction bases outside the gene matches: 4. Whole-study results and caveats: A few cases had one hyperexpanded dominant clone and under 100 clonotypes.

Libraries were prepared by immunoSEQ multiplex PCR; TCRdb keeps only in-frame clonotypes and omits some of them. The sample has more than 10,000 clones, around 71% seen once. A note on this clone: Its antigen is as yet unknown.

Poor-prognosis osteosarcoma patients supplied post-treatment primary, local recurrence and metastasis tumor specimens. Sequencing used osteosarcoma tumor tissue from the lung. This clonotype originated in a human donor with osteosarcoma. This chain links TRBV2 with TRBJ2-1; 8 bases are shared with TRBD2. The CDR3: CASGGGRYNEQFF. For the CDR3, the DNA is TGTGCCAGCGGGGGCGGGAGGTACAATGAGCAGTTCTTC.